This is a list of T cell receptor beta chains from one sample in a study of T cells in Graves' hyperthyroidism and ophthalmopathy. TCRdb reanalysed the multiplex PCR reads using MiXCR and keeps one entry per CDR3 protein. The table includes about 320,000 distinct CDR3 sequences, approximately 17% detected once. The sequencing input was blood. The receptors shown here come from a man younger than 40 with Graves' hyperthyroidism. Each CDR3 is given with its conserved first and last residue. A D gene is named only where the DNA matches it firmly. The listing skips clone size in some rows; elsewhere it reads once, few, many or a size class.

CASSLVGQDEQFF TGTGCCAGCAGCTTAGTAGGACAGGATGAGCAGTTCTTC TRBV7-9 TRBD1 TRBJ2-1 many
CASSLRVHQPQHF TGTGCCAGCAGTTTAAGGGTGCATCAGCCCCAGCATTTT TRBV27 . TRBJ1-5 few
CASSGEIQETQYF TGCGCCAGCAGTGGGGAGATCCAAGAGACCCAGTACTTC TRBV10-2 . TRBJ2-5 many
CASSFGPNTGELFF TGTGCCAGCAGCTTTGGGCCGAACACCGGGGAGCTGTTTTTT TRBV11-2 . TRBJ2-2 many
CASSDSYGQGYVETQYF TGTGCCAGCAGTGATTCCTACGGACAGGGGTATGTCGAGACCCAGTACTTC TRBV25-1 TRBD1 TRBJ2-5 few
CAWSAATGTYEKLFF TGTGCCTGGAGTGCCGCTACGGGGACATATGAAAAACTGTTTTTT TRBV30 . TRBJ1-4 many
CASRTSGSLGTQYF TGTGCCAGCCGGACTAGCGGGAGTCTGGGGACCCAGTACTTC TRBV6-1 TRBD2 TRBJ2-5 many
CASSHPGGRNTGELFF TGTGCCAGCAGCCACCCGGGGGGCCGGAACACCGGGGAGCTGTTTTTT TRBV28 . TRBJ2-2 .
CASSNGGLELFF TGTGCCAGCAGTAACGGGGGCCTGGAGCTGTTTTTT TRBV6-5 . TRBJ2-2 .
CASSWKDTQYF TGTGCCTCTTCCTGGAAGGATACGCAGTATTTT TRBV28 . TRBJ2-3 many
CASSGQKSSYNEQFF TGTGCCAGCAGTGGACAGAAGAGCTCCTACAATGAGCAGTTCTTC TRBV6-1 . TRBJ2-1 many
CASSEEADEKLFF TGTGCCAGCAGTGAGGAAGCGGATGAAAAACTGTTTTTT TRBV2 . TRBJ1-4 many
CASSPQGAFGNTIYF TGTGCCAGCTCACCACAGGGGGCATTTGGAAACACCATATATTTT TRBV18 TRBD1 TRBJ1-3 .
CASSQEPGLAGTDEQFF TGTGCCAGCAGCCAAGAACCTGGACTAGCGGGTACTGATGAGCAGTTCTTC TRBV4-2 TRBD2 TRBJ2-1 few
CASSYDRGEAFF TGTGCCAGCAGCTATGACAGGGGTGAAGCTTTCTTT TRBV5-6 TRBD1 TRBJ1-1 many
CASSLDGRNNYGYTF TGTGCCAGCAGCTTAGACGGACGGAATAACTATGGCTACACCTTC TRBV7-2 . TRBJ1-2 many
CSVRGLAGGDTQYF TGCAGCGTCCGGGGACTAGCGGGGGGAGATACGCAGTATTTT TRBV29-1 TRBD2 TRBJ2-3 .
CASSDGLAGAYEQYF TGTGCCAGCAGCGATGGGCTAGCGGGAGCCTACGAGCAGTACTTC TRBV7-3 TRBD2 TRBJ2-7 few
CATSSGQGRETQYF TGTGCCACCAGCAGCGGACAGGGGAGAGAGACCCAGTACTTC TRBV15 TRBD1 TRBJ2-5 .
CASSPRGRTGVGYTF TGTGCCAGCAGCCCGCGGGGCCGGACAGGGGTGGGCTACACCTTC TRBV3-1 TRBD1 TRBJ1-2 .
CSAPTSGRAGNEQFF TGCAGTGCTCCGACTAGCGGGAGGGCGGGCAATGAGCAGTTCTTC TRBV20-1 TRBD2 TRBJ2-1 many
CASSPQGLTDYEQYF TGTGCCAGCAGCCCTCAGGGACTTACAGACTACGAGCAGTACTTC TRBV3-1 . TRBJ2-7 many
CASSLSGRGGTYEQYF TGTGCCAGCAGTTTATCGGGGAGGGGGGGGACCTACGAGCAGTACTTC TRBV27 . TRBJ2-7 many
CASSFGAGGPAEQYF TGCGCCAGCAGCTTCGGAGCGGGAGGGCCTGCGGAGCAGTACTTC TRBV5-1 TRBD2 TRBJ2-7 .
CASRRTSGDNEQFF TGTGCCAGCAGGAGGACTAGCGGGGACAATGAGCAGTTCTTC TRBV6-1 TRBD2 TRBJ2-1 many
CSAPRGTGELFF TGCAGTGCCCCGAGGGGCACCGGGGAGCTGTTTTTT TRBV20-1 . TRBJ2-2 few
CASSLESRGGGYTF TGTGCCAGCAGCTTAGAAAGCCGGGGCGGTGGCTACACCTTC TRBV11-3 . TRBJ1-2 .
CASSSQGYSGNTIYF TGTGCCAGCAGCTCACAGGGATACTCTGGAAACACCATATATTTT TRBV7-8 . TRBJ1-3 many
CASSTEGANTEAFF TGTGCCAGCAGTACCGAGGGGGCGAACACTGAAGCTTTCTTT TRBV2 TRBD1 TRBJ1-1 many
CASSGHLSDPGAEAFF TGTGCCAGCAGTGGTCACCTCAGCGATCCGGGCGCTGAAGCTTTCTTT TRBV2 . TRBJ1-1 .
CASRTFLGANVLTF TGCGCCAGCAGAACTTTTCTTGGGGCCAACGTCCTGACTTTC TRBV5-1 . TRBJ2-6 few
CASSDGWTNYEQYF TGTGCCAGCAGCGATGGATGGACAAACTACGAGCAGTACTTC TRBV11-2 . TRBJ2-7 many
CASSWGLAGEETQYF TGTGCCAGCAGTTGGGGACTAGCGGGGGAAGAGACCCAGTACTTC TRBV12-3/TRBV12-4 TRBD2 TRBJ2-5 .
CASSFGDKEFNEQFF TGCGCCAGCAGCTTCGGAGACAAGGAATTCAATGAGCAGTTCTTC TRBV5-1 . TRBJ2-1 many
CASSPRDGSYEQYF TGTGCCAGCAGCCCACGGGACGGCTCCTACGAGCAGTACTTC TRBV11-3 . TRBJ2-7 many
CASSDRDRGSEQYF TGTGCCAGCAGCGACCGGGACAGGGGTTCCGAGCAGTACTTC TRBV13 TRBD1 TRBJ2-7 .
CASSPFGQGGEKLFF TGTGCCAGCAGCCCTTTTGGACAGGGAGGCGAAAAACTGTTTTTT TRBV7-2 TRBD1 TRBJ1-4 many
CATSGLVGGLAGRSYEQYF TGTGCCACTTCTGGACTAGTGGGAGGCCTCGCGGGTCGTTCCTACGAGCAGTACTTC TRBV10-3 TRBD2 TRBJ2-7 .
CASSFREQTQETQYF TGTGCCAGCAGCTTCCGGGAACAAACCCAAGAGACCCAGTACTTC TRBV13 . TRBJ2-5 .
CSVVSTYEQYF TGCAGCGTTGTGTCCACCTACGAGCAGTACTTC TRBV29-1 . TRBJ2-7 many
CASSRGAGTDTQYF TGTGCCAGCAGCAGGGGAGCTGGCACAGATACGCAGTATTTT TRBV28 . TRBJ2-3 many
CASSLGGTPRNEQFF TGCGCCAGCAGCTTGGGAGGGACACCGCGGAATGAGCAGTTCTTC TRBV5-1 . TRBJ2-1 many
CSASLKGLNTEASF TGCAGTGCCAGCCTAAAGGGTCTGAACACTGAAGCTTCCTTT TRBV20-1 . TRBJ1-1 .